This T cell receptor beta chain was sequenced in a study of blood T cell repertoires in COVID-19 (dated by TCRdb to 2019 to 2021). Regarding the complete study: The collaborator samples originated in the United States, Italy and Spain and spanned the acute and convalescent phases of COVID-19. The prospective study material was composed of cDNA or gDNA derived from T cells, B-cell-depleted T cells, or PBMCs. Deeply sampled blood TCRbeta repertoires from subjects exposed to, actively infected with, or recovered from COVID-19 were included in the dataset. The repertoires were released in a freely available public database meant as a resource for research on the immune response to SARS-CoV-2. The samples were drawn from the first 160 participants of the ongoing ImmuneRACE study and from 1,254 subjects provided by 6 global collaborators. Sample metadata almost always included a de-identified subject ID, COVID-19 status, age in years and sex. Where available, HLA class I and class II types were taken from metadata supplied by the sample provider and were not determined by assay-based typing.

V was cut back by 1 base and J by 5 bases, leaving a gap of 11 bases between them. The germline V gene gives CDR1 as MGHRA and CDR2 as YSYEKL. Including cysteine and phenylalanine, the CDR3 has 14 amino acids. Of all the DNA, just the CDR3 is kept, 42 bases in frame from base 1. The immunoSEQ Assay, a bias-controlled multiplex PCR, was used to amplify TCRbeta CDR3 regions from genomic DNA. The authors processed their data as follows. Nucleated cell counts per sample were estimated from amplification of reference gene primers within the assay. To quantify the absolute abundance of each unique TCRbeta CDR3 rearrangement, sequence reads were collapsed and filtered. Productive Simpson clonality was computed per sample as the square root of Simpson's diversity index over productive rearrangements. In TCRdb, the immuneACCESS table is reduced to in-frame sequences with V and J assigned. These tables do not hold every clone; where another copy was compared, an unresolved V gene accounts for under half, and the others remain unexplained. V, J and clone size derive from that table, while D and trimming were established from the DNA sequence. The sample yields around 300,000 clones; about 90% were counted once. The top ten constitute approximately 2.4% of the sample.

Here is what the overall study found, with its caveats: How much clinical and demographic metadata was included differed by source and by participant, and the metadata was provided uncurated.

Each collaborating institution followed its own protocols to collect whole blood in K2EDTA tubes. Collaborator samples were shipped for TCRbeta analysis as frozen whole blood, isolated PBMCs, or DNA extracted from either sample type. About this clone: Its antigen specificity is not known. No much larger clone exists at a distance of one base, and base qualities are not known.

The chain couples TRBV4-1 to TRBJ1-2; TRBD1 is possibly the D segment (5 matching bases). The receptor was isolated from a man aged 18 to 30 with active or convalescent COVID-19. The sample comprised peripheral blood. The nucleotide sequence reads as follows: TGCGCCAGCAGCCAAGTGCAGGGAGGATATGGCTACACCTTC. It is translated as CASSQVQGGYGYTF.